This T cell receptor beta chain was retrieved from a study of healthy donors' naive CD4 and CD8 T cells. Each TCR library used approximately 500 ng of total RNA and a linear amplification protocol. In the original analysis: Some 78,000 TCR alpha transcripts were sequenced from five or six healthy donors. TCRdb processed the reads anew with MiXCR; each CDR3 protein has one entry. These V and J calls rely on TCRdb rather than the paper's analysis. The sample shows approximately 180,000 distinct CDR3 sequences, 65% to 80% of them seen only once. Study-level points and caveats: Possible naive T cell homeostatic proliferation bias remained unaddressed. Positive CDR3 charge linked to CD4+ cells, negative to CD8+ cells. CDR3 charge plus V and J genes appeared to account for around 12% of CD4/CD8 variance.

This clonotype was counted between two and nine times. The antigen is undetermined. Germline CDR1 SGHRS, CDR2 YFSETQ. V lost 5 bases and J 1 base, leaving 12 bases between the germline ends. This CDR3 comprises 14 residues. The receptor was derived from a pool of human donors in good health; the sample pools cells from several healthy donors. Material: naive CD4+ and CD8+ T cells sorted from blood, pooled from several donors. The chain recombines TRBV5-1 with TRBJ1-1, with a possible D match to TRBD1 (5 bases). CDR3 bases: TGCGCCAGCAGGAGGGCAACAGGGAACACTGAAGCTTTCTTT. Translation: CASRRATGNTEAFF.